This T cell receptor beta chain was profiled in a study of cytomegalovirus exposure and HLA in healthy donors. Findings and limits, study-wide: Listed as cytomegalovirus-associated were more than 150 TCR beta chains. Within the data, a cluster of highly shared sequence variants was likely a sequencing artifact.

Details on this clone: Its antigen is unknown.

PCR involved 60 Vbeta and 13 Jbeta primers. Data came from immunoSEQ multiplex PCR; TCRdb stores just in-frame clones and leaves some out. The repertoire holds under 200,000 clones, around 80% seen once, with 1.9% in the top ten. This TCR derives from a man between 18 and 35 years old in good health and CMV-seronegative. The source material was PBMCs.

The CDR3 region is CASSITGRDTQYF. The CDR3 DNA sequence: TGTGCCAGCTCCATCACCGGGAGAGATACGCAGTATTTT. The genes are TRBV2 and TRBJ2-3; possible D gene TRBD2, 6 bases. V was pared by 8 bases and J by 5 bases, with 14 bases between. The CDR3 is 13 residues long. The germline gives CDR1 SNHLY, CDR2 FYNNEI.